A selection of T cell receptor beta chains follows, all from one sample in a study of T cell clonotyping in hematopoietic cell transplantation. Produced via immunoSEQ multiplex PCR; TCRdb's table is partial and in-frame only. The repertoire holds 25,000 to 30,000 clones, with around 80% as singletons. The starting material was peripheral blood mononuclear cells, obtained before stem cell transplant. These receptors were collected from a woman in her sixties with acute myeloid leukemia. Some clones in this sample may be carry-over from other donors' samples. Both conserved end residues are part of each CDR3. The order of the fields is J gene, clone size, D gene, V gene, CDR3 DNA, CDR3 protein. A D gene is named only where the DNA matches it firmly. Clone sizes are given selectively: once, few, many, or a class where the clone is expanded.

>TRBJ2-7|NA|TRBD2|TRBV5-1
TGCGCCAGCAGCCCTGGTGGGGGGGTGGACGAGCAGTACTTC
CASSPGGGVDEQYF
>TRBJ1-3|NA|NA|TRBV18
TGTGCCAGCTCACCGTTTTCCGGCGATGGCCCTGGAAACACCATATATTTT
CASSPFSGDGPGNTIYF
>TRBJ2-7|NA|TRBD1|TRBV4-3
TGCGCCAGCGCGGTCGAGACAGGGAACTACGAGCAGTACTTC
CASAVETGNYEQYF
>TRBJ1-5|NA|NA|TRBV28
TGTGCCAGCAGTCTCACACGGGGGAATCAGCCCCAGCATTTT
CASSLTRGNQPQHF
>TRBJ1-5|NA|NA|TRBV6-6
TGTGCCAGCACACTCGGACAGATGAATCAGCCCCAGCATTTT
CASTLGQMNQPQHF
>TRBJ2-5|NA|NA|TRBV13
TGTGCCAGCAGCTTAGAGGTCCAAGAGACCCAGTACTTC
CASSLEVQETQYF
>TRBJ1-1|NA|TRBD1|TRBV5-6
TGTGCCAGCAGCCCGGACGGGACAGGGATCCCTAGCACTGAAGCTTTCTTT
CASSPDGTGIPSTEAFF
>TRBJ2-7|NA|TRBD1|TRBV6-5
TGTGCCAGCAGTTACAGGGACAGTTACGAGCAGTACTTC
CASSYRDSYEQYF
>TRBJ1-5|NA|NA|TRBV6-6
TGTGCCAGCAGTTACTTGGCGATATCAAGGCCCCAGCATTTT
CASSYLAISRPQHF
>TRBJ2-1|NA|TRBD2|TRBV27
TGTGCCAGCATGAGACCCGGGGGGTCCTACAATGAGCAGTTCTTC
CASMRPGGSYNEQFF
>TRBJ2-7|NA|NA|TRBV7-9
TGTGCCAGCAGCTTAGTTCGGGGGCGCTTATCCTACGAGCAGTACTTC
CASSLVRGRLSYEQYF
>TRBJ1-5|few|NA|TRBV7-2
TGTGCCAGCAGCTTAGTGGGATTGAGCAATCAGCCCCAGCATTTT
CASSLVGLSNQPQHF
>TRBJ1-1|NA|NA|TRBV5-1
TGCGCCAGCAGCTTGGAGACAGGCTCGGGCACTGAAGCTTTCTTT
CASSLETGSGTEAFF
>TRBJ2-7|NA|TRBD2|TRBV7-8
TGTGCCAGCAGCAACCCGGGACTAGCGGTCTACGAGCAGTACTTC
CASSNPGLAVYEQYF
>TRBJ1-2|NA|NA|TRBV7-9
TGTGCCAGCGGCCTCCAAGGATATGGCTACACCTTC
CASGLQGYGYTF
>TRBJ1-1|once|TRBD1|TRBV9
TGTGCCAGCAGCCTTCAGACAGGGGTGGGCACTGAAGCTTTCTTT
CASSLQTGVGTEAFF
>TRBJ2-2|NA|NA|TRBV6-6
TGTGCCAGCAGTTACAGCTCGGGGAAGGGCACCGGGGAGCTGTTTTTT
CASSYSSGKGTGELFF
>TRBJ2-1|NA|NA|TRBV7-3
TGTGCCAGCAGCGACCGGGGGGCAAGTGAGCAGTTCTTC
CASSDRGASEQFF
>TRBJ2-6|NA|NA|TRBV6-4
TGTGCCAGCAGTGAGGGTCCCAGCTCTGGGGCCAACGTCCTGACTTTC
CASSEGPSSGANVLTF
>TRBJ2-6|NA|NA|TRBV4-1
TGCGCCAGCAGCCAAGATCCGGGGGTAGGGGCCAACGTCCTGACTTTC
CASSQDPGVGANVLTF
>TRBJ2-7|NA|NA|TRBV11-2
TGTGCCAGCAGCACACTAAGATGGTTGGGTGGCGAGCAGTACTTC
CASSTLRWLGGEQYF
>TRBJ1-1|NA|NA|TRBV19
TGTGCCAGTAGTCTCGTGGATTTTAACACTGAAGCTTTCTTT
CASSLVDFNTEAFF
>TRBJ2-7|NA|TRBD1|TRBV5-8
TGTGCCAGCACTGGGACAGGGGCCTACGAGCAGTACTTC
CASTGTGAYEQYF
>TRBJ2-7|NA|TRBD1|TRBV29-1
TGCAGCGTTGAAGGTGGGGACAGATCCTACGAGCAGTACTTC
CSVEGGDRSYEQYF
>TRBJ1-1|NA|NA|TRBV5-4
TGTGCCAGCAGCTTTTTAGGGGGCACTGAAGCTTTCTTT
CASSFLGGTEAFF
>TRBJ2-1|NA|NA|TRBV25-1
TGTGCCAGCAGTATGGGGCATCAAGTCAATGAGCAGTTCTTC
CASSMGHQVNEQFF
>TRBJ2-3|NA|NA|TRBV5-6
TGTGCCAGCAGACTTGCTGGGCCAGATACGCAGTATTTT
CASRLAGPDTQYF